A single sample gave rise to the 29 T cell receptor beta chains below, sequenced in a study of CD8+ T cells in alopecia areata. RNA extraction was followed by reverse transcription into cDNA, which acted as the sequencing template. Assay: immunoSEQ multiplex PCR; the TCRdb copy retains only in-frame clones and omits some. The profile shows about 220,000 clones, about 50% of them singletons. The treatment is: oral pan-JAK inhibitor, 5-10 mg twice daily. Sequenced material: CD4+ T cells sorted from blood, taken at week 4, from a patient treated with tofacitinib. The receptor set was obtained from a human donor with alopecia areata.

The rearrangement uses TRBV6-5 and TRBJ2-7; maybe TRBD2 (6 bases). The V and J ends lost 7 bases and 6 bases respectively, with 16 bases between them. The germline V gene has CDR1 MNHEY and CDR2 SVGAGI. The CDR3 contains 13 residues. The CDR3 is CASKGEDWGEQYF. CDR3 sequence (DNA): TGTGCCAGCAAAGGGGAGGACTGGGGCGAGCAGTACTTC.

This clone was seen a handful of times. The chain combines TRBV14 with TRBJ1-1; D not resolved. V shed 4 bases and J shed 0 bases, with 6 bases lying between them. CDR3 size: 13 residues. Germline CDR1 SGHDN, CDR2 FVKESK. CDR3 nucleotide sequence: TGTGCCAGCAGCCCCTCAGTGAACACTGAAGCTTTCTTT. Its translation is CASSPSVNTEAFF.

The rearrangement joins TRBV27 to TRBJ2-3, with D perhaps matching TRBD1 or TRBD2 (5 bases each). This CDR3 spans 15 amino acids. V was cut by 1 base and J by 4 bases, with 12 bases left in between. Looked up from germline, CDR1 is MNHEY and CDR2 is SMNVEV (reference sequence). CDR3: CASSLLGPRSDTQYF. The CDR3 DNA is TGTGCCAGCAGTTTATTGGGACCTAGGTCAGATACGCAGTATTTT.

This clone was picked up one time. In DNA, the CDR3 is TGTGCCTGGAGAGAAATAGGGTGGGACAATGAGCAGTTCTTC. Amino acid sequence: CAWREIGWDNEQFF. The J gene is TRBJ2-1, the V gene TRBV30; D not resolved. V lost 3 bases, J lost 5 bases, and 14 bases lay in between. CDR1 is GTSNPN and CDR2 is SVGIG in the germline V gene (reference sequence). CDR3 size: 14 residues.

The chain combines TRBV29-1 with TRBJ1-5; 7 nucleotides agree with TRBD1. V shed 5 bases, J shed 7 bases, and the junction held 14 bases outside the gene matches. This CDR3 comprises 15 residues. The germline V gene encodes CDR1 SQVTM and CDR2 ANQGSEA. The CDR3 here is CSVPKSYRGWQPQHF. The CDR3 DNA sequence: TGCAGCGTTCCCAAATCGTACAGGGGTTGGCAGCCCCAGCATTTT.

The CDR3 protein is CASIIQGSPSPLHF. CDR3 nucleotide sequence: TGTGCCAGCATCATACAGGGGAGTCCTTCACCCCTCCACTTT. This rearrangement joins TRBV5-6 to TRBJ1-6; TRBD1 matches 7 bases. The J segment lost 9 bases and the V segment lost 6 bases, leaving 9 bases of the junction unmatched. The CDR3 is 14 amino acids. The germline gives CDR1 SGHDT, CDR2 YYEEEE.

The chain is built from TRBV4-1 and TRBJ1-1, with D possibly TRBD1 on 5 matching bases. Looked up from germline, CDR1 is MGHRA and CDR2 is YSYEKL. The ends were cut back, 5 bases at V and 11 bases at J, with 18 bases in the middle. CDR3 length: 13 residues. This chain's CDR3 is CASSIPKGEAAFF. Written as DNA, the CDR3 is TGCGCCAGCAGCATCCCGAAAGGGGAGGCGGCTTTCTTT.

J is TRBJ1-2 and V is TRBV30; possible D gene TRBD1, 5 bases. Germline V CDR1 and CDR2: GTSNPN, SVGIG (reference sequence). The CDR3 length is 16 residues. The ends were cut back, 3 bases at V and 0 bases at J, with 17 bases in the middle. This CDR3 reads CAWSSPGTPANYGYTF. The CDR3 DNA reads as TGTGCCTGGAGCTCCCCCGGGACCCCAGCTAACTATGGCTACACCTTC.

The V call is TRBV18, the J call TRBJ2-7; TRBD1 might be the D (6 bases). Trimming removed 6 bases at V and 1 base at J, with 13 bases between. The CDR3 is 14 amino acids. Germline CDR1 is KGHSH and CDR2 is LQKENI. This chain's CDR3 is CASSSFRGSYEQYF. The CDR3 nucleotides are TGTGCCAGCTCTTCGTTCAGGGGTTCCTACGAGCAGTACTTC.

The V gene is TRBV19, the J gene TRBJ2-2; TRBD2 matches at 7 bases. Germline-derived CDR1 and CDR2 are LNHDA and SQIVND (reference sequence). The CDR3 contains 16 residues. With 3 bases clipped from V and 1 base from J, the junction kept 5 bases outside the gene matches. The CDR3 DNA sequence: TGTGCCAGTAGTATTGATGCGGGGGTGAACACCGGGGAGCTGTTTTTT. It is translated as CASSIDAGVNTGELFF.

The chain joins TRBV2 to TRBJ1-5; TRBD1 matches at 8 bases. The germline gives CDR1 SNHLY, CDR2 FYNNEI. Trimming cost V 4 bases and J 11 bases; bases outside gene matches: 10. The CDR3 spans 14 residues. CDR3 bases: TGTGCCAGCAGTGGGGACAGGCCCCCTTCGGCCCAGCATTTT. Translation gives CASSGDRPPSAQHF. Full variable domain (outside the CDR3, taken from reference TRBV2 and TRBJ1-5): EPEVTQTPSHQVTQMGQEVILRCVPISNHLYFYWYRQILGQKVEFLVSFYNNEISEKSEIFDDQFSVERPDGSNFTLKIRSTKLEDSAMYFCASSGDRPPSAQHFGDGTRLSIL.

The CDR3 region is CASSPLVGRVNEQYF. As DNA, the CDR3 is TGTGCCAGCAGCCCGCTGGTGGGGCGGGTTAACGAGCAGTACTTC. This chain uses TRBV11-2 with TRBJ2-7, with D perhaps given as TRBD1 or TRBD2 (5 bases each). The germline gives CDR1 SGHAT, CDR2 FQNNGV. This CDR3 contains 15 residues. The V end was cut by 5 bases, the J end by 5 bases, with 19 bases between.

The gene calls are TRBV20-1 and TRBJ1-1, with D uncertain. The germline V gene has CDR1 DFQATT and CDR2 SNEGSKA (reference sequence). The CDR3 loop spans 11 amino acids. The V end lost 4 bases, the J end lost 2 bases, and 5 bases lay between the germline ends. The DNA for the CDR3 is TGCAGTGCTACTATAAACACTGAAGCTTTCTTT. It yields the protein CSATINTEAFF.

This chain uses TRBV6-5 with TRBJ1-1; 8 bases are shared with TRBD1. This CDR3 has 14 amino acids. V was pared by 5 bases and J by 4 bases, with 6 bases of the junction left unmatched. Germline V CDR1 and CDR2: MNHEY, SVGAGI. The CDR3 coding sequence is TGTGCCAGCAGTAAAGACAGGGGAGGCACTGAAGCTTTCTTT. Residues: CASSKDRGGTEAFF.

The count of this clone is one. The rearrangement uses TRBV29-1 and TRBJ2-4; the D is unclear. Deletions cut 1 base from V and 5 bases from J, with 6 bases between. Germline CDR1 and CDR2: SQVTM and ANQGSEA. The CDR3 runs to 12 residues. The CDR3 nucleotides read TGCAGCGTTGAAGGACAACAAAACATTCAGTACTTC. It is translated as CSVEGQQNIQYF.

The chain joins TRBV4-1 to TRBJ2-7; 7 nucleotides agree with TRBD2. The length of the CDR3 is 18 residues. With V trimmed by 0 bases and J by 1 base, 12 bases remained unmatched. Germline loops: CDR1 MGHRA, CDR2 YSYEKL. CDR3 loop: CASSQDQNSGLISYEQYF. CDR3 in DNA: TGCGCCAGCAGCCAAGACCAGAATAGCGGGTTGATTTCCTACGAGCAGTACTTC.

The chain has TRBV7-2 and TRBJ1-2; TRBD1 matches at 7 bases. This CDR3 is 13 amino acids long. The germline V gene has CDR1 SGHTA and CDR2 FQGNSA. V lost 5 bases and J lost 5; bases outside the gene matches: 5. The CDR3: CASSPDRKYGYTF. CDR3 sequence (DNA): TGTGCCAGCAGCCCGGACAGGAAATATGGCTACACCTTC.

The genes are TRBV30 and TRBJ1-1, with D possibly being TRBD1 (5 bases). Germline V lookup: CDR1 GTSNPN, CDR2 SVGIG (reference sequence). Trimming shortened V by 4 bases and J by 1 base, and 10 bases separated the two germline ends. This CDR3 comprises 13 residues. The CDR3 region is CAWTRGGNTEAFF. In DNA form, the CDR3 reads TGTGCCTGGACTAGGGGAGGGAACACTGAAGCTTTCTTT.

The V gene is TRBV7-2, the J gene TRBJ2-1; D is possibly TRBD1 or TRBD2 (5 bases each). Looked up from germline, CDR1 is SGHTA and CDR2 is FQGNSA. This CDR3 region has 13 residues. The V and J ends lost 5 bases and 8 bases respectively, with 13 bases between them. The CDR3 is CASSAQVGDEQFF. The CDR3 region has the DNA TGTGCCAGCAGCGCCCAGGTGGGGGATGAGCAGTTCTTC.

This clone showed up just a few times. V is TRBV5-6 and J is TRBJ1-1; no clear D gene. CDR1 and CDR2 (germline): SGHDT, YYEEEE. The V and J ends lost 4 bases and 5 bases respectively, with 15 bases between them. This CDR3 is built from 14 residues. The CDR3 DNA reads as TGTGCCAGCAGCCGAAGGGATTTAACGACTGAAGCTTTCTTT. Its translation: CASSRRDLTTEAFF.

V usage is TRBV6-5 and J usage is TRBJ1-2; TRBD1 matches 8 bases. This CDR3 region has 13 residues. With V trimmed by 6 bases and J by 5 bases, 5 bases remained unmatched. Germline V gene lookup returns CDR1 MNHEY and CDR2 SVGAGI. The CDR3 nucleotides are TGTGCCAGCAGCCACCGGACAGGGTATGGCTACACCTTC. This gives the protein CASSHRTGYGYTF.

This clone has just a few counts. This chain uses TRBV5-1 with TRBJ2-2; 11 bases align to TRBD2. Germline CDR1 is SGHRS and CDR2 is YFSETQ. The V segment lost 2 bases and the J segment 5 bases; nucleotides outside the gene matches: 2. This CDR3 has 15 residues. This CDR3 is CASSLPSGGTGELFF. The CDR3 region has the DNA TGCGCCAGCAGCTTACCTAGCGGGGGGACCGGGGAGCTGTTTTTT.

The J gene is TRBJ2-1, the V gene TRBV7-2; D may match TRBD1 or TRBD2 (5 bases each). V was pared by 5 bases and J by 5 bases, with 10 bases between. CDR3 length: 13 residues. CDR1 is SGHTA and CDR2 is FQGNSA in the germline V gene. CDR3 coding DNA: TGTGCCAGCAGCCTGGGACCAAACAATGAGCAGTTCTTC. It yields the protein CASSLGPNNEQFF.

The rearrangement joins TRBV29-1 to TRBJ2-1; no reliable D call. The ends were cut back, 3 bases at V and 4 bases at J, with 10 bases in the middle. CDR3 size: 13 residues. Germline assignment: CDR1 SQVTM and CDR2 ANQGSEA. DNA for the CDR3: TGCAGCGTTGATAACTCTCAATACAATGAGCAGTTCTTC. It translates to CSVDNSQYNEQFF.

The V and J genes are TRBV27 and TRBJ1-6; D is possibly TRBD1 (6 bases). This CDR3 spans 15 amino acids. Trimming removed 5 bases at V and 7 bases at J, with 15 bases between. CDR1 and CDR2 (germline): MNHEY, SMNVEV (reference sequence). CDR3 protein: CASSILQGVNSPLHF. The DNA of the CDR3 is TGTGCCAGCAGTATCCTACAGGGTGTGAATTCACCCCTCCACTTT.

The chain has TRBV11-1 and TRBJ2-1, with TRBD1 matching 7 bases. This CDR3 spans 14 amino acids. Trimming cost V 4 bases and J 3 bases; bases outside gene matches: 3. Per germline, CDR1 SGHAT and CDR2 FQDESV (reference sequence). CDR3 residues: CASSSRQGYNEQFF. The CDR3 DNA reads as TGTGCCAGCAGCTCAAGACAGGGCTACAATGAGCAGTTCTTC.

The gene calls are TRBV5-1 and TRBJ2-1; D may be TRBD1 or TRBD2 (5 bases each). Germline lookup yields CDR1 SGHRS and CDR2 YFSETQ. The V end was cut by 4 bases, the J end by 11 bases, with 13 bases between. The CDR3 runs to 12 residues. The CDR3 DNA sequence: TGCGCCAGCAGCCCGGCTGGGACCAAGCAGTTCTTC. It codes for CASSPAGTKQFF.

This chain's CDR3 is CASSVGGPYGYTF. Here the CDR3 DNA reads TGTGCCAGCAGTGTTGGGGGACCCTATGGCTACACCTTC. The chain carries TRBV2 and TRBJ1-2; tentative D call: TRBD1 (5 bases). The germline V and J ends were trimmed by 4 bases and 4 bases, with 10 bases remaining between them. CDR3 length: 13 residues. Germline V gives CDR1 SNHLY, CDR2 FYNNEI.

This clone was detected only a few times. This chain connects TRBV7-2 to TRBJ2-4, with TRBD1 matching over 10 bases. V shed 1 base and J 0 bases; nucleotides not matched to a gene: 6. The CDR3 consists of 18 residues. From germline, CDR1 is SGHTA and CDR2 FQGNSA. The CDR3 protein is CASSLGDRGPLAKNIQYF. In DNA form, the CDR3 reads TGTGCCAGCAGCTTAGGGGACAGGGGCCCCTTAGCCAAAAACATTCAGTACTTC.